The present entry profiles one T cell receptor (beta chain) with its context. Its specificity is unknown. Germline CDR1 is SGHRS and CDR2 is YFSETQ. The CDR3 loop spans 14 amino acids. V shed 2 bases, J shed 6 bases, and the junction held 1 base outside the gene matches. The PCR had 60 Vbeta and 13 Jbeta primers. Assay: immunoSEQ multiplex PCR; the TCRdb copy retains only in-frame clones and omits some. With tens of thousands of clones in the sample, the ten largest clones hold approximately 4.5%. The data originate from a study of cytomegalovirus exposure and HLA in healthy donors. Findings and limits, study-wide: Other equally common chains were less clonally expanded than HLA-associated TCR beta chains, a later analysis showed. An analysis that came later showed most CMV-associated TCR beta chains appearing HLA-restricted.

Sequencing was performed on PBMCs. The source of this sequence is a woman aged 40 to 49 in good health and CMV-seropositive. The J gene is TRBJ2-2, the V gene TRBV5-1; 10 bases are shared with TRBD2. CDR3 DNA sequence: TGCGCCAGCAGCTTCCTAGCGGGAGCCGGGGAGCTGTTTTTT. Amino acids: CASSFLAGAGELFF.